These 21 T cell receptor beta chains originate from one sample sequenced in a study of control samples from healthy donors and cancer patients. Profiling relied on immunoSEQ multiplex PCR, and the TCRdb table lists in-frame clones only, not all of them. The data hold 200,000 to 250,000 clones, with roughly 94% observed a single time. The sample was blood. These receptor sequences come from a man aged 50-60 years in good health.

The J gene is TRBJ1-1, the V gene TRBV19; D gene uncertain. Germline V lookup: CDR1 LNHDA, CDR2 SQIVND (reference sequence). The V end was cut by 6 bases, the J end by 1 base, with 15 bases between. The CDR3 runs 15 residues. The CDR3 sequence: CASSPPGFGNTEAFF. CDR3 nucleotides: TGTGCCAGTAGCCCTCCCGGATTTGGGAACACTGAAGCTTTCTTT.

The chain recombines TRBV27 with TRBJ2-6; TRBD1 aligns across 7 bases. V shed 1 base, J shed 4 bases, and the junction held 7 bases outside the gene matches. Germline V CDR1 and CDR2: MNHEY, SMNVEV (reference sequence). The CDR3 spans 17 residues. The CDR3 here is CASSLFPTGRGANVLTF. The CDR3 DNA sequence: TGTGCCAGCAGTTTATTCCCGACAGGGCGAGGGGCCAACGTCCTGACTTTC. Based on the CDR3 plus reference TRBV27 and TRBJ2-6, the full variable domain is EAQVTQNPRYLITVTGKKLTVTCSQNMNHEYMSWYRQDPGLGLRQIYYSMNVEVTDKGDVPEGYKVSRKEKRNFPLILESPSPNQTSLYFCASSLFPTGRGANVLTFGAGSRLTVL.

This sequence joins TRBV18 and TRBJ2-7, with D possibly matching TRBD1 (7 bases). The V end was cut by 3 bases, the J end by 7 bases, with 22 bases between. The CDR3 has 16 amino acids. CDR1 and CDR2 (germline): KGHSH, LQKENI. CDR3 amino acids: CASSPNQGGLYGEQYV. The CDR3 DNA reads TGTGCCAGCTCACCGAACCAGGGGGGACTTTATGGGGAGCAGTACGTC.

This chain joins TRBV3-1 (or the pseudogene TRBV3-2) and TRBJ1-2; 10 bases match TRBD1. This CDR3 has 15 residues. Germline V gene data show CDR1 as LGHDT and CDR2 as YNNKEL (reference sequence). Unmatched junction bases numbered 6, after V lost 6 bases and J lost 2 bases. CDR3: CASRGQGRLNYGYTF. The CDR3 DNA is TGTGCCAGCAGGGGACAGGGGCGGTTAAACTATGGCTACACCTTC.

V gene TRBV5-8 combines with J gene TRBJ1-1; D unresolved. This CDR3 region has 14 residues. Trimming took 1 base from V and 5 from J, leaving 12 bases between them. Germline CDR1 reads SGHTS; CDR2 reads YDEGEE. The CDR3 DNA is TGTGCCAGCAGCTTGTGGGCAGAGACAACTGAAGCTTTCTTT. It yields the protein CASSLWAETTEAFF.

The CDR3 sequence: CATNDENEQFF. CDR3 in DNA: TGTGCCACCAACGATGAAAATGAGCAGTTCTTC. The V and J genes are TRBV2 and TRBJ2-1; no firm D call. The CDR3 totals 11 residues. V lost 10 bases, J lost 7 bases, and 11 bases lay in between. Germline lookup yields CDR1 SNHLY and CDR2 FYNNEI.

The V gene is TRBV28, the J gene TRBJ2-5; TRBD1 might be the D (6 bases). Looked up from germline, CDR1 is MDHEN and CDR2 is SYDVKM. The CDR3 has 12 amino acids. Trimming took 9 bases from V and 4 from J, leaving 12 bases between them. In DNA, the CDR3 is TGTGCCAGTAAACAGGGAGTAGAGACCCAGTACTTC. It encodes CASKQGVETQYF.

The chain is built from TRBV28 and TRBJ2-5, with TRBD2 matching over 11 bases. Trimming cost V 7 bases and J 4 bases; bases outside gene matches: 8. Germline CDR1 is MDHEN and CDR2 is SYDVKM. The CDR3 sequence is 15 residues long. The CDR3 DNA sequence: TGTGCCAGCACTATTAGCGGGGGGGCTGGAGAGACCCAGTACTTC. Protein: CASTISGGAGETQYF.

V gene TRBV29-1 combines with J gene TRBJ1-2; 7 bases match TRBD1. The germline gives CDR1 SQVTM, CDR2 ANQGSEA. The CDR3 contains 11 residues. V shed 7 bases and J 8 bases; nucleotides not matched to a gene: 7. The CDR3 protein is CSANRGNGYTF. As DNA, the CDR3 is TGCAGCGCAAACAGGGGAAACGGCTACACCTTC.

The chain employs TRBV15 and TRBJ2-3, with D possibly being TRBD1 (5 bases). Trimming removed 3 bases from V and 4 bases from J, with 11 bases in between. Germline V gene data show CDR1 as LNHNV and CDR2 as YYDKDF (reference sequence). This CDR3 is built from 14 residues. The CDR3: CATSRTTEADTQYF. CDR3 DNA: TGTGCCACCAGCAGGACGACAGAGGCAGATACGCAGTATTTT.

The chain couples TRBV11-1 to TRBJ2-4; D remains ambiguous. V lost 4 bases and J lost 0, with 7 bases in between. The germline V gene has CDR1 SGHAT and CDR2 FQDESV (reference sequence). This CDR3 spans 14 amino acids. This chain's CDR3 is CASSSRIAKNIQYF. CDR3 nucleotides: TGTGCCAGCAGCTCCCGAATAGCCAAAAACATTCAGTACTTC.

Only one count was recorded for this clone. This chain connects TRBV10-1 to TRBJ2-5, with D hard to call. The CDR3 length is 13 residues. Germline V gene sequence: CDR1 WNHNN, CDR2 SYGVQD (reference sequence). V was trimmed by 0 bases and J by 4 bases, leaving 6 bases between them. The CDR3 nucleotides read TGCGCCAGCAGTGAGTCTTTGGGAGAGACCCAGTACTTC. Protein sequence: CASSESLGETQYF.

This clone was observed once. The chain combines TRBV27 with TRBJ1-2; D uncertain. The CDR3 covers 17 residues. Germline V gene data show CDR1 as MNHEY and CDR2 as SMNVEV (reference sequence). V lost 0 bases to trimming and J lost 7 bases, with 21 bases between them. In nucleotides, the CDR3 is TGTGCCAGCAGTTTATCCCCAAATTGGATTCCAGATGGTGGCTACACCTTC. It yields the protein CASSLSPNWIPDGGYTF.

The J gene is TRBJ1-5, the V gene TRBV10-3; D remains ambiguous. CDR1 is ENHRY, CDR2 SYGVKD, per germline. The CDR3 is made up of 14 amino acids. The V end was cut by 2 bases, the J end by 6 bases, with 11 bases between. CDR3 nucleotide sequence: TGTGCCATCAGTGAGGGGCGGGCCGGTCAGCCCCAGCATTTT. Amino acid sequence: CAISEGRAGQPQHF.

In DNA, the CDR3 is TGTGCCAGCAGTGATAATCCAGGGGGGTCCTACGAGCAGTACTTC. Amino acid sequence: CASSDNPGGSYEQYF. The chain carries TRBV6-1 and TRBJ2-7; D is perhaps TRBD1 (7 bases). Germline assignment: CDR1 MNHNS and CDR2 SASEGT. The CDR3 extends over 15 amino acids. Trimming pared 3 bases from V and 1 base from J, leaving 13 bases between.

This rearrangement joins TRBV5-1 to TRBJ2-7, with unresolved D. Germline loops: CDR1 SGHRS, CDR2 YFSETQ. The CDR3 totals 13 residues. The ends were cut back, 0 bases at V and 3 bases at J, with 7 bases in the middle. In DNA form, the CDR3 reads TGCGCCAGCAGCTTGGGACTGGGCTACGAGCAGTACGTC. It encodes CASSLGLGYEQYV.

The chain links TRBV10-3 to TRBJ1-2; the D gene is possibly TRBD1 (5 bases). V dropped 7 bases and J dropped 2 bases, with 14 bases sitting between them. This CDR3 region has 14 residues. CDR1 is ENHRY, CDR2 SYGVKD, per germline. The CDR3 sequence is CAITRGERNYGYTF. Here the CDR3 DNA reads TGTGCCATCACCCGGGGGGAACGGAACTATGGCTACACCTTC.

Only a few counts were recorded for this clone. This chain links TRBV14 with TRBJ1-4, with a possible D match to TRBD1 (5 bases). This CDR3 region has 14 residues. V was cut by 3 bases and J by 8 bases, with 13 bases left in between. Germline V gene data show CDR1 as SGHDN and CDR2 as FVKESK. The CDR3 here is CASSHWGREEKLFF. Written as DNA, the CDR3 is TGTGCCAGCAGCCACTGGGGGAGAGAGGAAAAACTGTTTTTT.

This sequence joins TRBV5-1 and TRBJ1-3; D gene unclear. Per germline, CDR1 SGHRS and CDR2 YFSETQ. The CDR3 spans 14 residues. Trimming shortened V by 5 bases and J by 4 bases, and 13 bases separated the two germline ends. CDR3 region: CASSDTATGNTIYF. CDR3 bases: TGCGCCAGCAGTGATACGGCCACGGGAAACACCATATATTTT.

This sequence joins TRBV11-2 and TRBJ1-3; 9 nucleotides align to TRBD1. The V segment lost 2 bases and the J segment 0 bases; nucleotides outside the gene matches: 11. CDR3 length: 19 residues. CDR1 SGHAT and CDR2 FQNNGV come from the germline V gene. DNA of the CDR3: TGTGCCAGCAGCTTATTCGGACAGGGGCGAAACCTCTCTGGAAACACCATATATTTT. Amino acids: CASSLFGQGRNLSGNTIYF.

The CDR3 is CASSKQAFANTEAFF. CDR3 coding DNA: TGCGCCAGCAGCAAGCAGGCGTTTGCGAACACTGAAGCTTTCTTT. This chain connects TRBV5-1 to TRBJ1-1; D gene unclear. Germline V gives CDR1 SGHRS, CDR2 YFSETQ. This CDR3 is 15 amino acids long. V was shortened by 4 bases and J by 1 base, with 14 bases between the two germline ends.